Below, 23 T cell receptor beta chains from the same sample are listed, as sequenced in a study of monozygotic twins with cystic fibrosis. The assay was immunoSEQ multiplex PCR, and TCRdb's table has in-frame clones only and misses some. This sample carries about 24,000 clones, roughly 90% of them seen once, and the ten largest clones take under 0.3%. What was sequenced was blood. All receptors come from a girl aged 2 to 10 with cystic fibrosis.

V usage is TRBV6-6 and J usage is TRBJ1-1; TRBD1 is a possible D gene (5 bases). The CDR3 has 12 amino acids. Germline CDR1 and CDR2: MNHNY and SVGAGI (reference sequence). The ends were cut back, 5 bases at V and 7 bases at J, with 11 bases in the middle. The CDR3 bases are TGTGCCAGCAGTCCCGGTGGGGGTGAAGCTTTCTTT. Its translation: CASSPGGGEAFF.

The J gene is TRBJ1-5, the V gene TRBV19; tentative D call: TRBD1 (6 bases). Between the trimmed V and J ends, which lost 5 bases and 4 bases, there was a span of 12 bases. There are 14 residues in the CDR3. Germline V CDR1 and CDR2: LNHDA, SQIVND (reference sequence). In DNA, the CDR3 is TGTGCCAGTAGTGCCAGTAGGGGGAATCAGCCCCAGCATTTT. It specifies CASSASRGNQPQHF.

The gene calls are TRBV2 and TRBJ1-5, with 7 bases that match TRBD1. Germline values: CDR1 SNHLY, CDR2 FYNNEI. CDR3 length: 15 amino acids. With V trimmed by 6 bases and J by 5 bases, 10 bases remained unmatched. The CDR3 DNA reads as TGTGCCAGCAGAGAAATACAGGGGTTATATCAGCCCCAGCATTTT. Protein product: CASREIQGLYQPQHF.

V and J are TRBV7-8 and TRBJ1-2, with a possible D match to TRBD1 (5 bases). V was trimmed by 2 bases and J by 4 bases, leaving 8 bases between them. Germline values: CDR1 SGHVS, CDR2 FQNEAQ. This CDR3 has 13 residues. CDR3 nucleotides: TGTGCCAGCAGCTTAACGACAGTCTATGGCTACACCTTC. Its protein product is CASSLTTVYGYTF.

The rearrangement links TRBV12-5 to TRBJ2-3; D is unclear. The CDR3 extends over 14 amino acids. Germline CDR1 and CDR2: LGHNT and FRNRAP. V dropped 4 bases and J dropped 3 bases, with 11 bases sitting between them. The CDR3 loop is CASGSNTATDTQYF. The DNA for the CDR3 is TGTGCTAGTGGTTCTAACACAGCGACAGATACGCAGTATTTT.

The chain has TRBV5-1 and TRBJ2-5; D is ambiguous. Germline assignment: CDR1 SGHRS and CDR2 YFSETQ. Trimming left V 0 bases short and J 5 bases short, with 11 bases between. The CDR3 is 14 amino acids. The CDR3: CASSLAGVGETQYF. For the CDR3, the DNA is TGCGCCAGCAGCTTGGCTGGGGTTGGTGAGACCCAGTACTTC. The complete variable domain, with remaining parts taken from reference TRBV5-1 and TRBJ2-5, reads KAGVTQTPRYLIKTRGQQVTLSCSPISGHRSVSWYQQTPGQGLQFLFEYFSETQRNKGNFPGRFSGRQFSNSRSEMNVSTLELGDSALYLCASSLAGVGETQYFGPGTRLLVL.

The chain joins TRBV9 to TRBJ2-5, with D tentatively TRBD2 (6 bases). V lost 0 bases and J 5 bases, leaving 14 bases between the germline ends. The CDR3 extends over 15 amino acids. CDR1 SGDLS and CDR2 YYNGEE come from the germline V gene. This chain's CDR3 is CASSVAGGLAETQYF. DNA for the CDR3: TGTGCCAGCAGCGTAGCCGGGGGTTTGGCTGAGACCCAGTACTTC. Full variable domain (missing parts from reference TRBV9 and TRBJ2-5): DSGVTQTPKHLITATGQRVTLRCSPRSGDLSVYWYQQSLDQGLQFLIQYYNGEERAKGNILERFSAQQFPDLHSELNLSSLELGDSALYFCASSVAGGLAETQYFGPGTRLLVL.

The chain employs TRBV2 and TRBJ2-3, with TRBD1 identical over 9 bases. Germline V gives CDR1 SNHLY, CDR2 FYNNEI. The CDR3 runs 14 residues. The V segment lost 10 bases and the J segment 2 bases; nucleotides outside the gene matches: 7. The CDR3 is CATWDRAFTDTQYF. In nucleotides, the CDR3 is TGTGCCACATGGGACAGGGCGTTCACAGATACGCAGTATTTT.

The J gene is TRBJ1-6, the V gene TRBV7-9; possible D gene TRBD1, 6 bases. This CDR3 comprises 18 residues. Germline assignment: CDR1 SEHNR and CDR2 FQNEAQ (reference sequence). The V gene lost 1 base and the J gene lost 3 bases, with 16 bases spanning the gap. The CDR3 protein is CASSLGIQGSGYNSPLHF. Here the CDR3 DNA reads TGTGCCAGCAGCTTAGGGATACAGGGATCAGGCTATAATTCACCCCTCCACTTT.

The gene calls are TRBV9 and TRBJ2-5; TRBD1 matches at 7 bases. The V gene end was trimmed by 0 bases and the J gene end by 5 bases; junction bases not matched to a gene: 10. This CDR3 comprises 16 residues. Germline assignment: CDR1 SGDLS and CDR2 YYNGEE. CDR3 in amino acids: CASSVGSYRGRETQYF. CDR3 sequence (DNA): TGTGCCAGCAGCGTAGGTTCTTACAGGGGTAGGGAGACCCAGTACTTC.

The rearrangement joins TRBV7-6 to TRBJ2-2, with D maybe TRBD2 (6 bases). CDR3 length: 15 amino acids. Germline V gene data show CDR1 as SGHVS and CDR2 as FNYEAQ. The V end was cut by 0 bases, the J end by 4 bases, with 9 bases between. CDR3 amino acids: CASSLARGATGELFF. Here the CDR3 DNA reads TGTGCCAGCAGCTTAGCACGCGGGGCCACCGGGGAGCTGTTTTTT.

The rearrangement uses TRBV5-4 and TRBJ1-2; 7 bases fit TRBD1. This CDR3 contains 14 residues. In germline, CDR1 is SGHNT, CDR2 YYREEE (reference sequence). Trimming took 0 bases from V and 2 from J; bases not matched to a gene: 1. CDR3 DNA sequence: TGTGCCAGCAGCTTGGGGGGACAGAACTATGGCTACACCTTC. This translates into CASSLGGQNYGYTF.

This chain joins TRBV6-6 and TRBJ2-7; the D is unclear. V dropped 10 bases and J dropped 2 bases, with 12 bases sitting between them. The CDR3 consists of 12 residues. The germline CDR1 and CDR2 sequences are MNHNY and SVGAGI (reference sequence). CDR3 protein: CATAASTYEQYF. The DNA of the CDR3 is TGTGCCACCGCAGCGTCCACCTACGAGCAGTACTTC.

The gene calls are TRBV10-2 and TRBJ1-2; D possibly corresponds to TRBD1 (6 bases). This CDR3 contains 14 residues. Germline assignment: CDR1 WSHSY and CDR2 SAAADI. V was pared by 8 bases and J by 6 bases, with 19 bases between. The CDR3 reads CASQESGGIDGYTF. The CDR3 coding sequence is TGCGCCAGCCAGGAATCGGGGGGCATCGATGGCTACACCTTC.

V usage is TRBV30 and J usage is TRBJ1-6; 9 nucleotides align to TRBD1. CDR1 GTSNPN and CDR2 SVGIG come from the germline V gene (reference sequence). This CDR3 has 17 amino acids. Trimming at V came to 1 base and at J to 1 base, leaving 5 bases not matched to a gene. The CDR3 region is CAWSGDRVLSYNSPLHF. For the CDR3, the DNA is TGTGCCTGGAGTGGGGACAGGGTGTTATCCTATAATTCACCCCTCCACTTT.

The chain links TRBV9 to TRBJ1-5; 7 bases are shared with TRBD1. V was pared by 2 bases and J by 3 bases, with 5 bases of the junction left unmatched. Germline assignment: CDR1 SGDLS and CDR2 YYNGEE. The CDR3 has 15 residues. Here the CDR3 reads CASSVAGGVNQPQHF. DNA of the CDR3: TGTGCCAGCAGCGTGGCAGGGGGTGTCAATCAGCCCCAGCATTTT. Full variable domain (rest looked up from reference TRBV9 and TRBJ1-5): DSGVTQTPKHLITATGQRVTLRCSPRSGDLSVYWYQQSLDQGLQFLIQYYNGEERAKGNILERFSAQQFPDLHSELNLSSLELGDSALYFCASSVAGGVNQPQHFGDGTRLSIL.

The chain joins TRBV13 to TRBJ2-7, with D perhaps matching TRBD2 (6 bases). This CDR3 spans 14 amino acids. The germline gives CDR1 PRHDT, CDR2 FYEKMQ (reference sequence). The germline V and J ends were trimmed by 5 bases and 3 bases, with 14 bases remaining between them. CDR3: CASSLGTPNYEQYF. CDR3 coding DNA: TGTGCCAGCAGCCTCGGGACTCCCAACTACGAGCAGTACTTC.

The gene calls are TRBV5-4 and TRBJ1-2; D gene uncertain. The CDR3 extends over 14 amino acids. Trimming removed 0 bases at V and 7 bases at J, with 13 bases between. The V gene's germline CDR1 is SGHNT and CDR2 YYREEE (reference sequence). Here the CDR3 reads CASSLGAVGSGYTF. In DNA, the CDR3 is TGTGCCAGCAGCTTGGGTGCGGTCGGAAGTGGCTACACCTTC.

The rearrangement uses TRBV6-5 and TRBJ2-3; a possible D gene is TRBD1 (5 bases). Germline loops: CDR1 MNHEY, CDR2 SVGAGI. This CDR3 comprises 14 residues. With 4 bases removed from V and 1 base from J, the gap between germline ends came to 9 bases. The CDR3 region has the DNA TGTGCCAGCAGTTCTCAAGGGGGCACAGATACGCAGTATTTT. Its translation is CASSSQGGTDTQYF.

CDR3 loop: CASRPGAAEAFF. CDR3 bases: TGTGCCAGCCGGCCGGGGGCTGCTGAAGCTTTCTTT. The chain recombines TRBV25-1 with TRBJ1-1; tentatively, D is TRBD1 (6 bases). Trimming left V 8 bases short and J 6 bases short, with 13 bases between. Germline CDR1 reads MGHDK; CDR2 reads SYGVNS. CDR3 size: 12 residues.

The chain recombines TRBV11-3 with TRBJ2-7; the match to TRBD2 covers 14 bases. The CDR3 contains 16 residues. CDR1 and CDR2 from the germline V gene are SGHNT and YENEEA. J was trimmed by 6 bases and V by 5 bases; bases with no gene match: 9. CDR3 coding DNA: TGTGCCAGCAGCCCCCGACTAGCGGGGGGGCGACCCGAGCAGTACTTC. Protein sequence: CASSPRLAGGRPEQYF.

The chain joins TRBV18 to TRBJ1-4; the D gene is possibly TRBD1 (5 bases). This CDR3 comprises 14 residues. Germline values: CDR1 KGHSH, CDR2 LQKENI. The V end lost 5 bases, the J end lost 0 bases, and 7 bases lay between the germline ends. The DNA for the CDR3 is TGTGCCAGCTCATTGGGGGCAACTAATGAAAAACTGTTTTTT. This translates into CASSLGATNEKLFF.

V usage is TRBV18 and J usage is TRBJ1-6, with TRBD1 matching over 9 bases. V trimming: 2 bases; J trimming: 8 bases; junction bases outside the gene matches: 4. Per germline, CDR1 KGHSH and CDR2 LQKENI. The CDR3 loop spans 15 amino acids. The CDR3 protein is CASSPWTGVDSPLHF. The CDR3 DNA reads TGTGCCAGCTCACCATGGACAGGGGTCGATTCACCCCTCCACTTT.